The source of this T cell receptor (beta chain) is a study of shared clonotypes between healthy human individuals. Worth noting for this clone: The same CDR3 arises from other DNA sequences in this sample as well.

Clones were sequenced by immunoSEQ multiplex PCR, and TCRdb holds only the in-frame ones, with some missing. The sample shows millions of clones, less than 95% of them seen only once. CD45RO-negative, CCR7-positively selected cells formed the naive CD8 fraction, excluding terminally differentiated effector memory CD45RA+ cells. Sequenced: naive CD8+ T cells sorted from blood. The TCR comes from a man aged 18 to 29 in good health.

This chain's CDR3 is CASSLGASSYEQYF. The CDR3 DNA sequence: TGTGCCAGCAGCTTAGGGGCTAGCTCCTACGAGCAGTACTTC. The V gene is TRBV7-9, the J gene TRBJ2-7, with D unresolved. CDR3 length equals 14 residues. V shed 1 base and J shed 0 bases, with 7 bases lying between them. CDR1 and CDR2 from the germline V gene are SEHNR and FQNEAQ (reference sequence).